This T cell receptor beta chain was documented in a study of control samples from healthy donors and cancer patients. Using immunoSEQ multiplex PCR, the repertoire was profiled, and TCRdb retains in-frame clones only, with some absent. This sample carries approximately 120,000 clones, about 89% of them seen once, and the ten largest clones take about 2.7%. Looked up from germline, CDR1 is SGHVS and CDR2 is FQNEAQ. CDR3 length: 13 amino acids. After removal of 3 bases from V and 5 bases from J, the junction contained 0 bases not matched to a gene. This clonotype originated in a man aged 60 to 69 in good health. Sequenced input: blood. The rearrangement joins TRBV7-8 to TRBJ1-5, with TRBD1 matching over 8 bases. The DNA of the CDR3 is TGTGCCAGCAGCTTGACAGGGGATCAGCCCCAGCATTTT. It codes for CASSLTGDQPQHF. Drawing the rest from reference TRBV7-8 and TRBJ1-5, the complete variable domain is GAGVSQSPRYKVAKRGQDVALRCDPISGHVSLFWYQQALGQGPEFLTYFQNEAQLDKSGLPSDRFFAERPEGSVSTLKIQRTQQEDSAVYLCASSLTGDQPQHFGDGTRLSIL.